Each of the 26 T cell receptor beta chains below was sequenced from the same sample in a study of blood T cell repertoires in COVID-19. Clones were read by immunoSEQ multiplex PCR, and TCRdb kept only the in-frame ones, dropping some. The sample gives about 190,000 clones, roughly 86% of which show up once; around 23% is in the top ten. The source material was PBMCs or T cells enriched from blood (not recorded which). The receptors were sampled from a woman between 35 and 50 years old in a cohort exposed to, infected with or recovered from COVID-19 (not recorded which).

The V gene is TRBV27, the J gene TRBJ1-2, with 8 bases aligning to TRBD1. CDR3 length: 16 amino acids. V shed 6 bases and J 5 bases; nucleotides not matched to a gene: 14. Looked up from germline, CDR1 is MNHEY and CDR2 is SMNVEV (reference sequence). CDR3 sequence reads: CASSPRPGGDGYGYTF. The CDR3, as DNA: TGTGCCAGCAGCCCTCGCCCAGGGGGCGATGGGTATGGCTACACCTTC.

This chain connects TRBV18 to TRBJ1-1; D unclear. CDR1 is KGHSH, CDR2 LQKENI, per germline. The V end lost 4 bases, the J end lost 7 bases, and 13 bases lay between the germline ends. This CDR3 is 13 amino acids long. The CDR3 DNA follows: TGTGCCAGCTCACAGAACTACTTGTTTGAAGCTTTCTTT. It is translated as CASSQNYLFEAFF.

The chain carries TRBV18 and TRBJ2-5; the D gene is possibly TRBD2 (5 bases). The germline V gene has CDR1 KGHSH and CDR2 LQKENI. The CDR3 is 16 amino acids. Trimming took 3 bases from V and 0 from J, leaving 14 bases between them. The DNA for the CDR3 is TGTGCCAGCTCACCGAAGGCGGAGGAGTACCAAGAGACCCAGTACTTC. This codes for CASSPKAEEYQETQYF.

The CDR3 bases are TGCGCCAGCAGCCACCCGGGACAGGGGGAAGGCCCTAGCACAGATACGCAGTATTTT. As protein: CASSHPGQGEGPSTDTQYF. V usage is TRBV4-1 and J usage is TRBJ2-3, with 11 bases aligning to TRBD1. The CDR3 contains 19 residues. The J segment lost 0 bases and the V segment lost 3 bases, leaving 11 bases of the junction unmatched. The germline V gene has CDR1 MGHRA and CDR2 YSYEKL.

V usage is TRBV28 and J usage is TRBJ1-2; weak D call: TRBD1 (5 bases). Trimming stripped 4 bases from V and 4 bases from J, with 10 bases between. The CDR3 runs 13 residues. Germline CDR1 is MDHEN and CDR2 is SYDVKM. CDR3 residues: CASSSVRVYGYTF. The CDR3 coding sequence is TGTGCCAGCAGTTCGGTCAGGGTCTATGGCTACACCTTC.

This chain joins TRBV7-2 and TRBJ1-3; D call uncertain. The V and J ends lost 1 base and 1 base respectively, with 5 bases between them. The CDR3 has 14 amino acids. Germline CDR1 and CDR2: SGHTA and FQGNSA. CDR3 loop: CASSLGRSGNTIYF. The DNA for the CDR3 is TGTGCCAGCAGCTTAGGCAGGTCTGGAAACACCATATATTTT.

V is TRBV11-2 and J is TRBJ2-1; tentative D call: TRBD2 (6 bases). This CDR3 is built from 13 residues. V lost 7 bases and J 3 bases, leaving 10 bases between the germline ends. CDR1 and CDR2 from the germline V gene are SGHAT and FQNNGV. The chain's CDR3 is CASTAGNYNEQFF. Here the CDR3 DNA reads TGTGCCAGCACGGCGGGGAACTACAATGAGCAGTTCTTC.

The genes are TRBV27 and TRBJ2-7; TRBD1 matches at 7 bases. V was pared by 3 bases and J by 0 bases, with 14 bases of the junction left unmatched. Germline V CDR1 and CDR2: MNHEY, SMNVEV (reference sequence). The CDR3 loop spans 18 amino acids. CDR3 sequence reads: CASSFRQGTRLISYEQYF. CDR3 in DNA: TGTGCCAGCAGTTTCCGACAGGGCACCCGCTTAATCTCCTACGAGCAGTACTTC.

The chain recombines TRBV25-1 with TRBJ1-4; the match to TRBD1 covers 8 bases. The J segment lost 7 bases and the V segment lost 7 bases, leaving 8 bases of the junction unmatched. The CDR3 is 14 amino acids. Germline V gene lookup returns CDR1 MGHDK and CDR2 SYGVNS. This CDR3 is CASTPQGGGEKLFF. The CDR3 nucleotides read TGTGCCAGCACCCCACAGGGGGGGGGTGAAAAACTGTTTTTT.

The chain combines TRBV3-1 (or the pseudogene TRBV3-2) with TRBJ1-1; D is unresolved. Germline V lookup: CDR1 LGHDT, CDR2 YNNKEL (reference sequence). Trimming removed 1 base from V and 9 bases from J, with 12 bases in between. This CDR3 has 13 residues. DNA for the CDR3: TGTGCCAGCAGCCAAGGGGCGGGAGGCCAAGCTTTCTTT. Protein sequence: CASSQGAGGQAFF.

The V gene is TRBV6-2 or TRBV6-3, the J gene TRBJ2-5; D call uncertain. This CDR3 comprises 12 residues. Trimming stripped 2 bases from V and 5 bases from J, with 6 bases between. Per the germline V gene, CDR1 is MNHEY and CDR2 is SVGEGT. The CDR3 DNA reads as TGTGCCAGCAGTTACCCGGAGGAGACCCAGTACTTC. Residues: CASSYPEETQYF.

This chain links TRBV27 with TRBJ2-1, with no clear D. Germline lookup yields CDR1 MNHEY and CDR2 SMNVEV (reference sequence). This CDR3 spans 15 amino acids. V was clipped by 4 bases and J by 6 bases, with 16 bases between them. The CDR3 DNA sequence: TGTGCCAGCAGTTCCTATATGGGCCTGGGCAATGAGCAGTTCTTC. Amino acids: CASSSYMGLGNEQFF.

V is TRBV18 and J is TRBJ2-5; the match to TRBD2 covers 9 bases. The germline V gene encodes CDR1 KGHSH and CDR2 LQKENI. V trimming: 5 bases; J trimming: 3 bases; junction bases outside the gene matches: 7. This CDR3 is built from 15 residues. As DNA, the CDR3 is TGTGCCAGCTCAGGGCTAGCGGGGACTAAAGAGACCCAGTACTTC. It specifies CASSGLAGTKETQYF.

The gene calls are TRBV18 and TRBJ1-3; the match to TRBD1 covers 7 bases. Trimming at V came to 3 bases and at J to 3 bases, leaving 8 bases not matched to a gene. The germline V gene has CDR1 KGHSH and CDR2 LQKENI. CDR3 length equals 16 residues. Written as DNA, the CDR3 is TGTGCCAGCTCACCCATCGACAGGGCTCATGGAAACACCATATATTTT. It translates to CASSPIDRAHGNTIYF.

V is TRBV27 and J is TRBJ2-1; 10 positions agree with TRBD2. Germline V gene data show CDR1 as MNHEY and CDR2 as SMNVEV (reference sequence). The CDR3 loop spans 15 amino acids. J gave up 9 bases and V 0 bases, and 5 bases lay outside the gene matches. CDR3 in amino acids: CASSLSLAGEGEQFF. DNA for the CDR3: TGTGCCAGCAGTTTATCGCTAGCGGGAGAGGGTGAGCAGTTCTTC.

This sequence joins TRBV15 and TRBJ2-1; 10 bases match TRBD2. V shed 3 bases, J shed 9 bases, and the junction held 8 bases outside the gene matches. The CDR3 extends over 15 amino acids. Germline V lookup: CDR1 LNHNV, CDR2 YYDKDF (reference sequence). CDR3 coding DNA: TGTGCCACCAGCAGGGCTAGCGGGAGCGGGAGTGAGCAGTTCTTC. Residues: CATSRASGSGSEQFF.

This chain connects TRBV27 to TRBJ2-7; TRBD2 matches at 8 bases. Germline lookup yields CDR1 MNHEY and CDR2 SMNVEV (reference sequence). V gave up 5 bases and J gave up 4 bases; unmatched junction bases: 7. There are 14 residues in the CDR3. DNA of the CDR3: TGTGCCAGCAGTGTTACTAGCGGTCGGTACGAGCAGTACTTC. It codes for CASSVTSGRYEQYF.

The V call is TRBV5-6, the J call TRBJ2-6; D may be TRBD1 (5 bases). The V end lost 3 bases, the J end lost 1 base, and 8 bases lay between the germline ends. This CDR3 region has 15 residues. Looked up from germline, CDR1 is SGHDT and CDR2 is YYEEEE. The CDR3: CASSSRASGANVLTF. CDR3 sequence (DNA): TGTGCCAGCAGCTCCAGGGCATCTGGGGCCAACGTCCTGACTTTC.

The rearrangement uses TRBV6-5 and TRBJ1-6; D gene ambiguous. This CDR3 comprises 13 residues. V gave up 0 bases and J gave up 7 bases, with 4 bases separating them. The germline gives CDR1 MNHEY, CDR2 SVGAGI. CDR3 coding DNA: TGTGCCAGCAGTTACTCGGGCAATTCACCCCTCCACTTT. Translating gives CASSYSGNSPLHF.

CDR3 coding DNA: TGTGCCAGCAGAGGCGGCGGGGGGGCCATGCGGGAGCAGTTCTTC. It encodes CASRGGGGAMREQFF. The chain recombines TRBV6-5 with TRBJ2-1; 9 bases line up with TRBD2. The V gene's germline CDR1 is MNHEY and CDR2 SVGAGI. The CDR3 runs to 15 residues. V was pared by 6 bases and J by 10 bases, with 13 bases of the junction left unmatched.

V usage is TRBV4-1 and J usage is TRBJ1-1, with 7 bases fitting TRBD1. There are 15 residues in the CDR3. The germline V gene encodes CDR1 MGHRA and CDR2 YSYEKL. Germline trimming cut 3 bases from V and 3 bases from J; bases unmatched to any gene: 7. In DNA form, the CDR3 reads TGCGCCAGCAGCCAGATGACAGGGATGGACACTGAAGCTTTCTTT. Its translation is CASSQMTGMDTEAFF.

The rearrangement uses TRBV6-5 and TRBJ1-4, with TRBD1 identical over 9 bases. J was trimmed by 8 bases and V by 5 bases; bases with no gene match: 9. Germline V lookup: CDR1 MNHEY, CDR2 SVGAGI. The length of the CDR3 is 15 residues. In DNA, the CDR3 is TGTGCCAGCAGTACAACCCGGGACAGGGAAGAAAAACTGTTTTTT. Translating gives CASSTTRDREEKLFF.

J is TRBJ1-1 and V is TRBV28; 9 bases align to TRBD1. Germline trimming cut 6 bases from V and 4 bases from J; bases unmatched to any gene: 3. CDR3 length equals 13 residues. Germline lookup yields CDR1 MDHEN and CDR2 SYDVKM. CDR3 residues: CASRGTGSTEAFF. The CDR3 DNA follows: TGTGCCAGCAGGGGGACAGGGAGCACTGAAGCTTTCTTT. The entire variable domain, with the rest obtained from reference TRBV28 and TRBJ1-1, is as follows: DVKVTQSSRYLVKRTGEKVFLECVQDMDHENMFWYRQDPGLGLRLIYFSYDVKMKEKGDIPEGYSVSREKKERFSLILESASTNQTSMYLCASRGTGSTEAFFGQGTRLTVV.

The chain couples TRBV4-1 to TRBJ2-1, with 12 bases matching TRBD1. The germline CDR1 and CDR2 sequences are MGHRA and YSYEKL. V dropped 4 bases and J dropped 10; count of bases not matched to a gene: 8. This CDR3 has 15 residues. The CDR3 DNA is TGCGCCAGCAGCCCGCCGGGACAGGGGGCTAGGGAGCAGTTCTTC. It encodes CASSPPGQGAREQFF.

The genes are TRBV19 and TRBJ2-3, with 11 bases identical to TRBD2. Germline V lookup: CDR1 LNHDA, CDR2 SQIVND (reference sequence). The CDR3 spans 16 residues. V gave up 5 bases and J gave up 3 bases; unmatched junction bases: 7. The CDR3 reads CASSSVTSGVTDTQYF. CDR3 nucleotide sequence: TGTGCCAGTAGTTCCGTGACTAGCGGGGTAACAGATACGCAGTATTTT.

This chain's CDR3 is CASSPRTGGDTEAFF. CDR3 sequence (DNA): TGTGCCAGCAGCCCACGGACAGGGGGGGACACTGAAGCTTTCTTT. The V gene is TRBV12-1, the J gene TRBJ1-1; TRBD1, the table's D call, lacks a check against the DNA. TRBV12-1 is deemed a pseudogene. The CDR3 has 15 residues.